This is a list of T cell receptor beta chains from one sample in a study of T cell clonotyping in hematopoietic cell transplantation. The data were produced by immunoSEQ multiplex PCR, yet TCRdb's version contains in-frame clones alone and is incomplete. The sample consists of 70,000 or so clones, approximately 94% of them appearing once. Sequenced sample: peripheral blood mononuclear cells. These receptors were taken from a man aged 50 to 60 in good health. Some clones in this sample may be carry-over from other donors' samples. Both conserved end residues are part of each CDR3. Fields, in order: clone size, D gene, J gene, V gene, CDR3 DNA, CDR3 protein. A D gene is named only where the DNA matches it firmly. The size entry is marked missing in some rows and otherwise reads once, few, many or a size class.

>-|-|TRBJ1-5|TRBV11-2
TGTGCCAGCAGCTTTGGACTGGATCAGCCCCAGCATTTT
CASSFGLDQPQHF
>once|TRBD2|TRBJ2-7|TRBV7-2
TGTGCCAGCAGCTTAGATTTTAGCGGGAGGAGCTCCTACGAGCAGTACTTC
CASSLDFSGRSSYEQYF
>-|-|TRBJ1-4|TRBV7-9
TGTGCCAGCAGCGGCAGGGGTTCAACTAATGAAAAACTGTTTTTT
CASSGRGSTNEKLFF
>-|-|TRBJ1-2|TRBV19
TGTGCCAGTAGTATAAGCGTGGCCAATGGCTACACCTTC
CASSISVANGYTF
>-|TRBD2|TRBJ2-5|TRBV4-1
TGCGCCAGCAGCCAAGTTGTGGCTAGCGGTCAAGAGACCCAGTACTTC
CASSQVVASGQETQYF
>-|-|TRBJ1-1|TRBV7-9
TGTGCCAGCAGCTTCTATATGAACACTGAAGCTTTCTTT
CASSFYMNTEAFF
>few|-|TRBJ2-1|TRBV7-9
TGTGCCAGCAGCTCCTCGAACGGGCGGGACGTTTCCAATGAGCAGTTCTTC
CASSSSNGRDVSNEQFF
>-|-|TRBJ2-1|TRBV6-5
TGTGCCAGCAGTTACTTCGGACCCTCCTCCTACAATGAGCAGTTCTTC
CASSYFGPSSYNEQFF
>-|TRBD1|TRBJ1-6|TRBV5-1
TGCGCCAGCAGCTTCGATGGGACAGGGAATTCACCCCTCCACTTT
CASSFDGTGNSPLHF
>-|TRBD2|TRBJ2-7|TRBV6-1
TGTGCCAGCAGTTCTAGCGGGAGGGCCAACGAGCAGTACTTC
CASSSSGRANEQYF
>-|-|TRBJ1-5|TRBV13
TGTGCCAGCAGCTTACGGACAGCGAACAATCAGCCCCAGCATTTT
CASSLRTANNQPQHF
>-|-|TRBJ1-4|TRBV2
TGTGCCAGCAGGGCCAGCCTGGAAAAACTGTTTTTT
CASRASLEKLFF
>-|-|TRBJ2-1|TRBV14
TGTGCCAGCAGCCAAGTCGGTCGTCACAATGAGCAGTTCTTC
CASSQVGRHNEQFF
>-|-|TRBJ2-5|TRBV5-1
TGCGCCAGCAGCTTGGAGGGTAGGCGTTCAATGGAGACCCAGTACTTC
CASSLEGRRSMETQYF
>-|-|TRBJ1-2|TRBV5-4
TGTGCCAGCAGGGAACGACGACAGGATGGCTATGGCTACACCTTC
CASRERRQDGYGYTF
>-|TRBD2|TRBJ2-2|TRBV14
TGTGCCAGCAGCCAAGTAAGACTAGCAGCGAACACCGGGGAGCTGTTTTTT
CASSQVRLAANTGELFF
>-|-|TRBJ2-5|TRBV7-2
TGTGCCAGCAGCGAACAAGAGACCCAGTACTTC
CASSEQETQYF
>-|-|TRBJ1-2|TRBV13
TGTGCCAGCAGCCGGGACGGACTCTATGGCTACACCTTC
CASSRDGLYGYTF
>-|-|TRBJ2-6|TRBV9
TGTGCCAGCAGCCTCTTAACAGGGTCTGGGGCCAACGTCCTGACTTTC
CASSLLTGSGANVLTF
>-|TRBD1|TRBJ1-2|TRBV7-2
TGTGCCAGCAGCGCTACAGGGGGCGCTCCCAAATTGGGCTACACCTTC
CASSATGGAPKLGYTF
>-|TRBD2|TRBJ2-5|TRBV11-2
TGTGCCAGCAGCTTCTCTAGCGGGGGGCGGGAGACCCAGTACTTC
CASSFSSGGRETQYF
>-|-|TRBJ2-2|TRBV2
TGTGCCAGCACTACAGGGTTCCCCGGGGAGCTGTTTTTT
CASTTGFPGELFF
>-|-|TRBJ2-7|TRBV5-6
TGTGCCAGCACCTCGGACAGCTACGAGCAGTACTTC
CASTSDSYEQYF
>-|-|TRBJ2-1|TRBV11-2
TGTGCCAGCAGCTTAATCGGGAGCCCCTACAATGAGCAGTTCTTC
CASSLIGSPYNEQFF
>-|-|TRBJ2-7|TRBV10-3
TGTGCCATCAGTGACAGGACCTACGAGCAGTACTTC
CAISDRTYEQYF
>-|-|TRBJ1-1|TRBV28
TGTGCCAGCAGGCCGGGGCAAAACACTGAAGCTTTCTTT
CASRPGQNTEAFF
>-|TRBD1|TRBJ2-7|TRBV5-4
TGTGCCAGCAGCTTGGGAGCAGGGGGATTGACCTACGAGCAGTACTTC
CASSLGAGGLTYEQYF
>-|-|TRBJ1-5|TRBV7-9
TGTGCCAGCACAAAGGGCAGCAATCAGCCCCAGCATTTT
CASTKGSNQPQHF
>-|-|TRBJ2-5|TRBV29-1
TGCAGCGTTGTCGGGGATCCGGAGACCCAGTACTTC
CSVVGDPETQYF
>-|-|TRBJ1-3|TRBV7-3
TGTGCCAGCAGCTTAAGGGAAAACACCATATATTTT
CASSLRENTIYF
>-|TRBD1|TRBJ2-1|TRBV9
TGTGCCAGCAGCGCACGGACAGGGATTTACAATGAGCAGTTCTTC
CASSARTGIYNEQFF
>-|TRBD2|TRBJ2-1|TRBV2
TGTGCCAGCTTCTCTCCAGCGGGGGGGCTCTACAATGAGCAGTTCTTC
CASFSPAGGLYNEQFF
>-|-|TRBJ2-1|TRBV5-1
TGCGCCAGCAGCCCCTGGGAGCTTTACAATGAGCAGTTCTTC
CASSPWELYNEQFF
>-|-|TRBJ2-5|TRBV19
TGTGCCAGTAGTCCGGGTACCGAGACCCAGTACTTC
CASSPGTETQYF
>once|-|TRBJ2-1|TRBV7-2
TGTGCCAGCAGCTCCCCGTTGCGGGAATACAATGAGCAGTTCTTC
CASSSPLREYNEQFF
>-|TRBD2|TRBJ2-5|TRBV27
TGTGCCAGCAGTTTAAGGGCTAGCGGGGGAATACAAGAGACCCAGTACTTC
CASSLRASGGIQETQYF